This T cell receptor (beta chain) is drawn from a study of blood T cell repertoires in COVID-19. Study context: Samples representing acute and convalescent COVID-19 were sourced from the United States, Italy and Spain. T cells, B-cell-depleted T cells, or PBMCs provided the cDNA or gDNA that served as material.

J gave up 1 base and V 4 bases, and 4 bases lay outside the gene matches. The CDR3 is 16 residues long. In germline, CDR1 is SEHNR, CDR2 FQNEAQ (reference sequence). Per the original methods: How many nucleated cells were present was estimated from reference gene primer amplification. Here immunoSEQ multiplex PCR was the method, and the copy in TCRdb shows in-frame clones only, minus some. The D gene and trimming were derived from the DNA, and the V and J assignments and clone size from that table. The data contain 450,000 to 500,000 clones, 75% to 90% of them singletons. The specimen sequenced was peripheral blood. V is TRBV7-9 and J is TRBJ2-3; 11 bases are shared with TRBD2. The receptor comes from a human donor in a cohort sampled during active COVID-19. Written as DNA, the CDR3 is TGTGCCAGCAGCTCTCTAGCGGGGGGAGGCACAGATACGCAGTATTTT. Amino acid sequence: CASSSLAGGGTDTQYF.